Included here is one TCR beta chain sequence, with context. Its antigen is currently unknown. The sample originates from a study of OX40 agonist ivuxolimab in advanced cancers. V lost 10 bases, J lost 8 bases, and 11 bases stayed unmatched. CDR3 length equals 14 residues. CDR1 and CDR2 from the germline V gene are SNHLY and FYNNEI. General study points: Near-lowest levels of clonal expansion characterized partial responders at 0.1-3.0 mg/kg. Dose levels from 0.1 to 3.0 mg/kg saw CD4+ and CD8+ blood T cells expand clonally by week 6.

Here immunoSEQ multiplex PCR was the method, and the copy in TCRdb shows in-frame clones only, minus some. This table holds approximately 74,000 clones, 90% found once. Sequenced material: CD4+ or CD8+ T cells sorted from blood, taken in a trial of the OX40 agonist ivuxolimab. This chain joins TRBV2 and TRBJ2-1, with 10 bases matching TRBD2. This TCR came from an adult with an advanced solid tumor such as melanoma, head and neck, liver or kidney cancer. CDR3 DNA sequence: TGTGCCAACAGAGCGGGAGGGCCTCACGATGAGCAGTTCTTC. This translates into CANRAGGPHDEQFF.